This is a list of T cell receptor beta chains from one sample in a study of T cells in Graves' hyperthyroidism and ophthalmopathy. Each CDR3 protein gets one entry after TCRdb re-called the multiplex PCR reads with MiXCR. The sample has roughly 500,000 distinct CDR3 sequences; just over 45% are singletons. The sequenced sample was peripheral blood or thyroid tissue (not recorded which). Receptor source: an adult woman with Graves' disease, either hyperthyroidism or ophthalmopathy (not recorded which). Each CDR3 is given with its conserved first and last residue. The D gene is left open where the match is weak. The size field is filled for only some rows; it gives once, few, many or a size class.

j_call d_call v_call cdr3_length clone_size cdr3_nt cdr3_aa
TRBJ1-2 TRBD1 TRBV27 14 few TGTGCCAGCAGGAGGACAGGGATGGACTATGGCTACACCTTC CASRRTGMDYGYTF
TRBJ1-6 TRBD1 TRBV20-1 13 many TGCAGTGCTGTCCGGGACAGAGGATCACCCCTCCACTTT CSAVRDRGSPLHF
TRBJ1-2 . TRBV10-2 13 . TGCGCCACGACAGGAAACACCGGGGGGGGCTACACCTTC CATTGNTGGGYTF
TRBJ1-4 . TRBV7-9 12 many TGTGCCAGCAGCTCCCCGGGGAGAGAACTGTTTTTT CASSSPGRELFF
TRBJ2-7 TRBD1 TRBV7-9 12 . TGTGCCAGCAGCTTCACAGGGGAGGAGCAGTACTTC CASSFTGEEQYF
TRBJ1-5 . TRBV20-1 15 many TGCAGTGCTGGTGGGACACTGTATAGCAATCAGCCCCAGCATTTT CSAGGTLYSNQPQHF
TRBJ1-1 . TRBV5-1 15 many TGCGCCAGCAGCATTCAAGGGATAAGCAACACTGAAGCTTTCTTT CASSIQGISNTEAFF
TRBJ2-7 TRBD1 TRBV20-1 13 many TGCAGTGCTATCCGGGACAGCTCCTACGAGCAGTACTTC CSAIRDSSYEQYF
TRBJ1-1 . TRBV20-1 14 . TGCAGTGCCCGCCTCGGGGGACCGAACACTGAAGCTTTCTTT CSARLGGPNTEAFF
TRBJ1-6 TRBD1 TRBV12-3/TRBV12-4 15 many TGTGCCAGCAGTGAGACAGGGGGGGGCAATTCACCCCTCCACTTT CASSETGGGNSPLHF
TRBJ2-7 TRBD1 TRBV30 14 once TGTGCCTGGAAATCCGAGACAGGGAACTACGAGCAGTACTTC CAWKSETGNYEQYF
TRBJ1-4 TRBD1 TRBV18 15 . TGTGCCAGCTCACCCCCAGGGACAGGGAATGAAAAACTGTTTTTT CASSPPGTGNEKLFF
TRBJ2-7 . TRBV29-1 10 . TGCAGCGCGAAATACTTAGGGCAGTACTTC CSAKYLGQYF
TRBJ2-5 . TRBV7-7 15 . TGTGCCAGCAGCCAGGATGGTTTCTTAGCGGAGACCCAGTACTTC CASSQDGFLAETQYF
TRBJ1-3 TRBD1 TRBV29-1 15 . TGCAGCGTTGGTGGGGCAGGGGGTTCAGGAAACACCATATATTTT CSVGGAGGSGNTIYF
TRBJ1-5 . TRBV19 15 . TGTGCCAGTAGTAACGGGGTTCGGAGCAATCAGCCCCAACATTTT CASSNGVRSNQPQHF
TRBJ1-6 TRBD1 TRBV20-1 16 . TGCAGTGCGCCTTCCCCGGGACAGGGTGAATGGTCACCCCTCCACTTT CSAPSPGQGEWSPLHF
TRBJ2-7 . TRBV14 12 many TGTGCCAGCAGCCAGTATTACTACGAGCAGTACTTC CASSQYYYEQYF
TRBJ2-3 . TRBV7-9 13 . TGTGCCAGCAGCTTCGATGACGGACATACGCAGTATTTT CASSFDDGHTQYF
TRBJ1-5 . TRBV6-1 17 many TGTGCCTCCACACGACGGCCGCACCAGGGGAGCAATCAGCCCCAGCATTTT CASTRRPHQGSNQPQHF
TRBJ1-1 . TRBV6-5 15 many TGTGCCAGCAGTTACCGCAGGAACATGAACACTGAAGCTTTCTTT CASSYRRNMNTEAFF
TRBJ1-1 . TRBV6-5 13 many TGTGCCAGCTCATTCCGACGGAACACTGAAGCTTTCTTT CASSFRRNTEAFF
TRBJ2-7 . TRBV7-2 14 . TGTGCCAGCAGCGAAACGAACAGGCCTTACGAGCAGTACTTC CASSETNRPYEQYF
TRBJ1-6 . TRBV2 14 . TGTGCCAGCAGTCCCGCCAGGGTCAGCTCACCCCTCCACTTT CASSPARVSSPLHF
TRBJ1-6 TRBD1 TRBV10-3 16 . TGTGCCATCAGTGAGAGACCGGGACAGGGGACTTCACCCCTCCACTTT CAISERPGQGTSPLHF
TRBJ2-7 . TRBV20-1 13 . TGCAGTGCTAGGAAAACAGGGACCTACGAGCAGTACTTC CSARKTGTYEQYF
TRBJ2-7 . TRBV7-9 16 . TGTGCCAGCAGCCCCGGGTGGGGGGCAGACTCCTACGAGCAGTACTTC CASSPGWGADSYEQYF
TRBJ1-1 . TRBV7-9 12 . TGTGCCAGCAGCTTAGTGGGAGGCAAAGCTTTCTTT CASSLVGGKAFF
TRBJ2-7 . TRBV5-6 13 many TGTGCCAGCAGCTTTTTGACCCTGGGGGAGCAGTACTTC CASSFLTLGEQYF
TRBJ1-3 TRBD1 TRBV28 17 . TGTGCCAGCATCAGCCAGGGGGAACCTTACTCTGGAAACACCATATATTTT CASISQGEPYSGNTIYF
TRBJ2-7 . TRBV19 15 . TGTGCCAGTAGTATAGAGGGGGCAGTTGCCTACGAGCAGTACTTC CASSIEGAVAYEQYF
TRBJ1-2 . TRBV10-2 17 few TGCGCCAGCAGTGTAAACGAGGGGGTTTCTGTGGTCTATGGCTACACCTTC CASSVNEGVSVVYGYTF
TRBJ1-5 . TRBV6-1 13 many TGTGCCAGCAGTGAAGTGAAGGGACAGCCCCAGCATTTT CASSEVKGQPQHF